This T cell receptor beta chain came from a study of spatial heterogeneity in lung cancer. Time point meaning: sample taken at primary tumor resection. Study-level results: The number of expanded tumor alpha and beta chains correlated with mutation number.

TCRdb reprocessed the 5' RACE reads via MiXCR and lists one record per CDR3 protein. Here the sample spans approximately 9,600 distinct CDR3 sequences, about 6% being singletons. V lost 1 base to trimming and J lost 10 bases; unmatched junction nucleotides: 10. The CDR3 has 15 amino acids. CDR1 SGHTA and CDR2 FQGNSA come from the germline V gene. This clonotype was recorded at least ten times. Its antigen remains unidentified. The sample was lung tumor tissue, taken at surgery. J is TRBJ1-1 and V is TRBV7-2; TRBD1 agrees at 9 bases. This TCR derives from a female donor with early-stage non-small cell lung cancer. The CDR3 DNA reads as TGTGCCAGCAGCTTAGACACCGGGACAGGGAGGCGAGCTTTCTTT. Translating gives CASSLDTGTGRRAFF.